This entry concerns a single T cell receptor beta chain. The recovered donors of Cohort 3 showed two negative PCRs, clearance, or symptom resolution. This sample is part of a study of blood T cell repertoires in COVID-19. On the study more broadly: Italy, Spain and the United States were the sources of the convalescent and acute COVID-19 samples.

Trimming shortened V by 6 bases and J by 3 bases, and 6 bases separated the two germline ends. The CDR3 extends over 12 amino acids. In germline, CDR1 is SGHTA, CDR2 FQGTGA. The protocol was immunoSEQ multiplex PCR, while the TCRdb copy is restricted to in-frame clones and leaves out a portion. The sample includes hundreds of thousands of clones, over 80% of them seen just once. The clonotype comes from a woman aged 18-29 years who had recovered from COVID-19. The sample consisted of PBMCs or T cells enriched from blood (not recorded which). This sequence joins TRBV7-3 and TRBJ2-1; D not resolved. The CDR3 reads CASSSNYNEQFF. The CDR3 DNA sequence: TGTGCCAGCAGTTCTAACTACAATGAGCAGTTCTTC.